This is a list of T cell receptor beta chains from one sample in a study of blood T cell repertoires in COVID-19. TCRdb's copy holds only in-frame clones and misses some; the assay was immunoSEQ multiplex PCR. The sample yields tens of thousands of clones, approximately 84% seen once. Sequenced input: peripheral blood. These receptors were obtained from a man aged 50 to 59 with COVID-19, enrolled during active disease. The CDR3 runs from the conserved cysteine through the conserved F or W. D genes are given only for firm matches. Clone size is shown for a subset of rows, as once, few, many or a class of expanded clone.

CDR3aa: CASSEPGRNTEAFF
CDR3nt: TGTGCCAGCAGTGAACCGGGGAGGAACACTGAAGCTTTCTTT
d_gene: -
j_gene: TRBJ1-1
v_gene: TRBV2
abundance: once

CDR3aa: CASSQGSGEFGYEQYF
CDR3nt: TGCGCCAGCAGCCAAGGGTCAGGGGAGTTCGGGTACGAGCAGTACTTC
d_gene: -
j_gene: TRBJ2-7
v_gene: TRBV4-1
abundance: once

CDR3aa: CASSPGGGWANVLTF
CDR3nt: TGTGCCAGCTCCCCTGGGGGGGGCTGGGCCAACGTCCTGACTTTC
d_gene: -
j_gene: TRBJ2-6
v_gene: TRBV5-6
abundance: -

CDR3aa: CASSQDLRGQADTQYF
CDR3nt: TGCGCCAGCAGCCAAGATTTGCGGGGGCAGGCAGATACGCAGTATTTT
d_gene: -
j_gene: TRBJ2-3
v_gene: TRBV4-1
abundance: -

CDR3aa: CASSPSQGRTSSYEQYF
CDR3nt: TGTGCCAGCAGCCCCTCACAGGGCCGTACGAGCTCCTACGAGCAGTACTTC
d_gene: -
j_gene: TRBJ2-7
v_gene: TRBV7-9
abundance: -

CDR3aa: CASSLDKGFSGNTIYF
CDR3nt: TGTGCCAGCAGCTTGGACAAGGGGTTCTCTGGAAACACCATATATTTT
d_gene: -
j_gene: TRBJ1-3
v_gene: TRBV13
abundance: -

CDR3aa: CASSPWATGTEAFF
CDR3nt: TGTGCCAGCAGCCCATGGGCCACCGGCACTGAAGCTTTCTTT
d_gene: -
j_gene: TRBJ1-1
v_gene: TRBV7-9
abundance: -

CDR3aa: CASSIQGEAEAFF
CDR3nt: TGCGCCAGCAGCATCCAGGGGGAGGCTGAAGCTTTCTTT
d_gene: TRBD1
j_gene: TRBJ1-1
v_gene: TRBV5-1
abundance: once

CDR3aa: CASSVVGLAGAADTQYF
CDR3nt: TGTGCCAGCAGCGTAGTGGGACTAGCGGGGGCGGCAGATACGCAGTATTTT
d_gene: TRBD2
j_gene: TRBJ2-3
v_gene: TRBV9
abundance: -

CDR3aa: CASSVERGSYGYTF
CDR3nt: TGTGCCAGCAGCGTAGAAAGGGGAAGCTATGGCTACACCTTC
d_gene: -
j_gene: TRBJ1-2
v_gene: TRBV9
abundance: -

CDR3aa: CATQKGASSTDTQYF
CDR3nt: TGTGCCACCCAGAAGGGGGCCTCTAGCACAGATACGCAGTATTTT
d_gene: TRBD1
j_gene: TRBJ2-3
v_gene: TRBV7-9
abundance: -

CDR3aa: CASSQDAGPRSYEQYF
CDR3nt: TGTGCCAGCAGCCAAGACGCTGGGCCGAGATCCTACGAGCAGTACTTC
d_gene: -
j_gene: TRBJ2-7
v_gene: TRBV3-1/TRBV3-2
abundance: -

CDR3aa: CASSREQVGGYTF
CDR3nt: TGTGCCAGCAGCCGGGAACAGGTCGGGGGCTACACCTTC
d_gene: -
j_gene: TRBJ1-2
v_gene: TRBV3-1/TRBV3-2
abundance: -

CDR3aa: CASSTGLAGLSYEQYF
CDR3nt: TGCGCCAGCAGTACCGGACTAGCGGGGTTGTCCTACGAGCAGTACTTC
d_gene: TRBD2
j_gene: TRBJ2-7
v_gene: TRBV4-3
abundance: -

CDR3aa: CASSDPQGGYTF
CDR3nt: TGTGCCAGCAGTGACCCACAGGGAGGCTACACCTTC
d_gene: -
j_gene: TRBJ1-2
v_gene: TRBV28
abundance: -

CDR3aa: CASSLFGDTDTQYF
CDR3nt: TGTGCCAGCAGCTTATTCGGGGACACAGATACGCAGTATTTT
d_gene: -
j_gene: TRBJ2-3
v_gene: TRBV7-9
abundance: -

CDR3aa: CASSLSDRNFKETQYF
CDR3nt: TGTGCCAGCAGCCTAAGTGACAGAAATTTTAAAGAGACCCAGTACTTC
d_gene: -
j_gene: TRBJ2-5
v_gene: TRBV3-1/TRBV3-2
abundance: -

CDR3aa: CASTLRTAEETQYF
CDR3nt: TGCGCCAGCACCCTCCGCACAGCGGAAGAGACCCAGTACTTC
d_gene: -
j_gene: TRBJ2-5
v_gene: TRBV5-1
abundance: -

CDR3aa: CASSPHRTVNEQFF
CDR3nt: TGTGCCAGCAGTCCCCACCGGACTGTCAATGAGCAGTTCTTC
d_gene: -
j_gene: TRBJ2-1
v_gene: TRBV27
abundance: -

CDR3aa: CASSAGDRGYEQYF
CDR3nt: TGTGCCAGCAGTGCCGGGGACAGGGGGTACGAGCAGTACTTC
d_gene: TRBD1
j_gene: TRBJ2-7
v_gene: TRBV27
abundance: -

CDR3aa: CATSDGGGDEQFF
CDR3nt: TGTGCCACCAGTGATGGGGGGGGTGATGAGCAGTTCTTC
d_gene: TRBD2
j_gene: TRBJ2-1
v_gene: TRBV24-1
abundance: -

CDR3aa: CAWTPQETLHTEAFF
CDR3nt: TGTGCCTGGACCCCCCAAGAGACTTTGCACACTGAAGCTTTCTTT
d_gene: -
j_gene: TRBJ1-1
v_gene: TRBV30
abundance: few

CDR3aa: CASSPPSGGGTDTQYF
CDR3nt: TGTGCCAGCAGTCCTCCTAGCGGGGGGGGCACAGATACGCAGTATTTT
d_gene: TRBD2
j_gene: TRBJ2-3
v_gene: TRBV2
abundance: -

CDR3aa: CASSEAGTNYGYTF
CDR3nt: TGTGCCAGCAGTGAAGCCGGGACAAACTATGGCTACACCTTC
d_gene: -
j_gene: TRBJ1-2
v_gene: TRBV25-1
abundance: -

CDR3aa: CASSEFGTANEKLFF
CDR3nt: TGTGCCAGCAGTGAATTCGGGACAGCTAATGAAAAACTGTTTTTT
d_gene: TRBD1
j_gene: TRBJ1-4
v_gene: TRBV25-1
abundance: -

CDR3aa: CSASTPVAGDSYEQYF
CDR3nt: TGCAGTGCTAGTACCCCCGTAGCAGGGGACTCCTACGAGCAGTACTTC
d_gene: -
j_gene: TRBJ2-7
v_gene: TRBV20-1
abundance: -

CDR3aa: CASSEKPRGEKLFF
CDR3nt: TGCGCCAGCAGTGAAAAGCCCAGGGGGGAAAAACTGTTTTTT
d_gene: TRBD1
j_gene: TRBJ1-4
v_gene: TRBV10-1
abundance: -

CDR3aa: CASSPVAGGDTQYF
CDR3nt: TGTGCCAGCAGCCCCGTTGCGGGGGGAGATACGCAGTATTTT
d_gene: TRBD2
j_gene: TRBJ2-3
v_gene: TRBV7-9
abundance: few

CDR3aa: CASADRDDGYTF
CDR3nt: TGTGCCAGCGCGGACAGGGATGATGGCTACACCTTC
d_gene: TRBD1
j_gene: TRBJ1-2
v_gene: TRBV19
abundance: -

CDR3aa: CASSPGTATNEKLFF
CDR3nt: TGTGCCAGTAGCCCGGGGACAGCAACTAATGAAAAACTGTTTTTT
d_gene: TRBD1
j_gene: TRBJ1-4
v_gene: TRBV19
abundance: -

CDR3aa: CASTTRGSNTGELFF
CDR3nt: TGTGCCAGCACCACAAGGGGGTCGAACACCGGGGAGCTGTTTTTT
d_gene: -
j_gene: TRBJ2-2
v_gene: TRBV7-9
abundance: -

CDR3aa: CASGDRGQRTDTQYF
CDR3nt: TGTGCCAGCGGAGACAGGGGGCAGAGGACAGATACGCAGTATTTT
d_gene: TRBD1
j_gene: TRBJ2-3
v_gene: TRBV13
abundance: -

CDR3aa: CATGDIGGQSSYEQYF
CDR3nt: TGTGCCACCGGGGATATCGGGGGACAGAGCTCCTACGAGCAGTACTTC
d_gene: -
j_gene: TRBJ2-7
v_gene: TRBV27
abundance: -

CDR3aa: CASSREGDRSYEQYF
CDR3nt: TGTGCCAGCAGCCGAGAAGGGGACAGGTCCTACGAGCAGTACTTC
d_gene: TRBD1
j_gene: TRBJ2-7
v_gene: TRBV2
abundance: -

CDR3aa: CASHRGRGETQYF
CDR3nt: TGTGCCTCCCACCGAGGGAGGGGAGAGACCCAGTACTTC
d_gene: TRBD2
j_gene: TRBJ2-5
v_gene: TRBV30
abundance: -

CDR3aa: CASSQTGGSYGYTF
CDR3nt: TGTGCCAGCAGCCAAACGGGGGGAAGCTATGGCTACACCTTC
d_gene: -
j_gene: TRBJ1-2
v_gene: TRBV3-1/TRBV3-2
abundance: -

CDR3aa: CASSLGGGRETQYF
CDR3nt: TGCGCCAGCAGCCTGGGCGGGGGGCGTGAGACCCAGTACTTC
d_gene: TRBD2
j_gene: TRBJ2-5
v_gene: TRBV5-1
abundance: -

CDR3aa: CASLGGNGYTF
CDR3nt: TGCGCCAGCTTGGGGGGGAATGGCTACACCTTC
d_gene: -
j_gene: TRBJ1-2
v_gene: TRBV5-1
abundance: -

CDR3aa: CASSQDRGTGNTIYF
CDR3nt: TGCGCCAGCAGCCAAGATCGCGGGACTGGAAACACCATATATTTT
d_gene: -
j_gene: TRBJ1-3
v_gene: TRBV4-1
abundance: once

CDR3aa: CAVGSGGTDTQYF
CDR3nt: TGTGCCGTCGGCAGCGGGGGGACAGATACGCAGTATTTT
d_gene: TRBD2
j_gene: TRBJ2-3
v_gene: TRBV2
abundance: -